The following is a T cell receptor beta chain sequence with its context. The data originate from a study of patients and donors after allogeneic stem cell transplantation. TCRdb used MiXCR to reprocess the RT-PCR reads, holding one entry per CDR3 protein. The repertoire has some 880,000 distinct CDR3 sequences, 15% to 20% of them found once; the top ten carry 6%. The CDR3 extends over 17 amino acids. With 0 bases clipped from V and 3 bases from J, the junction kept 8 bases outside the gene matches. Germline CDR1 and CDR2: SGHDN and FVKESK. The receptor's source is a human donor who was either an allogeneic HSCT recipient or a stem cell or donor lymphocyte infusion donor (not recorded which). It is not recorded whose cells these are; they may come from a transplant donor. What was sequenced was blood, either unsorted or a sorted T cell fraction (not recorded which). The chain recombines TRBV14 with TRBJ2-7, with TRBD2 matching 10 bases. CDR3 nucleotide sequence: TGTGCCAGCAGCCAAGATCGGGCTAGCGGGAGTATCTACGAGCAGTACTTC. Amino acid sequence: CASSQDRASGSIYEQYF.